A selection of T cell receptor beta chains follows, all from one sample in a study of molecular identifiers for immune sequencing clone quantification. Each CDR3 protein is one row after TCRdb ran MiXCR on the PCR reads. Of about 98,000 distinct CDR3 sequences listed, less than 35% are singletons. The material sequenced was naive CD8+ T cells from blood, with Jurkat cell RNA spiked in. The receptors here all came from a human donor in good health. Some libraries in this study had Jurkat cell RNA spiked in. Each CDR3 is given with its conserved first and last residue. The order of the fields is clone size, V gene, J gene, D gene, CDR3 protein, CDR3 DNA. A D gene is named only where the DNA matches it firmly. Size values are once, few and many counts, or a class for expanded clones, and some rows have none.

abundance: NA
v_gene: TRBV5-3
j_gene: TRBJ2-3
d_gene: TRBD1
CDR3aa: CASSFGGRGLPGTDTQYF
CDR3nt: TGTGCCAGCAGCTTTGGTGGCAGGGGGCTCCCTGGTACAGATACGCAGTATTTT

abundance: few
v_gene: TRBV4-1
j_gene: TRBJ2-7
d_gene: TRBD1
CDR3aa: CASSQLSQGVYEQYF
CDR3nt: TGCGCCAGCAGCCAACTTTCACAGGGGGTTTACGAGCAGTACTTC

abundance: few
v_gene: TRBV7-3
j_gene: TRBJ2-3
d_gene: NA
CDR3aa: CASSLVPTVGDTQYF
CDR3nt: TGTGCCAGCAGCTTAGTTCCGACCGTTGGAGATACGCAGTATTTT

abundance: NA
v_gene: TRBV13
j_gene: TRBJ1-4
d_gene: NA
CDR3aa: CASSLGRSPQTTNEKLFF
CDR3nt: TGTGCCAGCAGCTTAGGCCGGTCTCCCCAAACAACTAATGAAAAACTGTTTTTT

abundance: once
v_gene: TRBV6-4
j_gene: TRBJ1-4
d_gene: TRBD1
CDR3aa: CATKQGQGGSTNEKLFF
CDR3nt: TGTGCCACCAAACAAGGACAGGGGGGATCAACTAATGAAAAACTGTTTTTT

abundance: NA
v_gene: TRBV19
j_gene: TRBJ2-2
d_gene: NA
CDR3aa: CASTQDTGELFF
CDR3nt: TGTGCCAGTACCCAAGACACCGGGGAGCTGTTTTTT

abundance: few
v_gene: TRBV28
j_gene: TRBJ2-1
d_gene: TRBD1
CDR3aa: CASSPGTGSSIGQFF
CDR3nt: TGTGCCAGCAGCCCCGGGACAGGTTCGTCAATAGGGCAGTTCTTC

abundance: NA
v_gene: TRBV19
j_gene: TRBJ2-7
d_gene: TRBD2
CDR3aa: CASSISSGSRLEQYF
CDR3nt: TGTGCCAGTAGTATAAGTAGCGGGTCGCGGCTCGAGCAGTACTTC

abundance: few
v_gene: TRBV13
j_gene: TRBJ2-5
d_gene: NA
CDR3aa: CASSTRKAVVGETQYF
CDR3nt: TGTGCCAGCAGCACCAGAAAGGCCGTAGTGGGGGAGACCCAGTACTTC

abundance: few
v_gene: TRBV19
j_gene: TRBJ2-7
d_gene: TRBD1
CDR3aa: CASSPSGTGDPDEQYF
CDR3nt: TGTGCCAGTAGTCCCTCCGGGACAGGGGATCCGGACGAGCAGTACTTC

abundance: many
v_gene: TRBV13
j_gene: TRBJ1-5
d_gene: NA
CDR3aa: CASSLATETYSNQPQHF
CDR3nt: TGTGCCAGCAGCTTAGCGACAGAAACCTATAGCAATCAGCCCCAGCATTTT

abundance: NA
v_gene: TRBV7-8
j_gene: TRBJ1-1
d_gene: TRBD1
CDR3aa: CASSLDALTGGAYTEAFF
CDR3nt: TGTGCCAGCAGCTTAGATGCTTTGACAGGGGGCGCGTACACTGAAGCTTTCTTT

abundance: NA
v_gene: TRBV7-3
j_gene: TRBJ2-3
d_gene: NA
CDR3aa: CASSPGGGFTDTQYF
CDR3nt: TGTGCCAGCAGCCCAGGAGGCGGATTCACAGATACGCAGTATTTT

abundance: NA
v_gene: TRBV6-5
j_gene: TRBJ1-2
d_gene: TRBD1
CDR3aa: CASSSSWNTGVINYGYTF
CDR3nt: TGTGCCAGCAGTTCGTCCTGGAACACAGGGGTCATTAACTATGGCTACACCTTC

abundance: many
v_gene: TRBV28
j_gene: TRBJ1-4
d_gene: NA
CDR3aa: CASSWTVRANEKLFF
CDR3nt: TGTGCCAGCAGTTGGACAGTTAGGGCTAATGAAAAACTGTTTTTT